The source of this T cell receptor (beta chain) is a study of cytomegalovirus exposure and HLA in healthy donors. Some clones are missing from TCRdb's copy, which holds only in-frame ones; the method was immunoSEQ multiplex PCR. There are roughly 200,000 clones in the sample; roughly 84% occur only once, and 2.5% to 3% lies in the top ten. Worth noting for this clone: Its specificity is unknown.

Whole-study findings and limits: The classifier was said to identify cytomegalovirus status with high specificity and sensitivity. Rarity characterized most TCR sequences, yet some public TCRs appeared in many donors.

Looked up from germline, CDR1 is LNHDA and CDR2 is SQIVND (reference sequence). The ends were cut back, 0 bases at V and 2 bases at J, with 8 bases in the middle. The CDR3 is 16 residues long. Separate from the roughly 700-subject first cohort, the approximately 120-subject validation cohort was the one that the donors belonged to. The receptor's source is a woman aged 18-35 years in good health and CMV-seropositive. The sequenced material came from PBMCs. The chain joins TRBV19 to TRBJ2-6; D might be TRBD2 (7 bases). This CDR3 is CASSIDGGPGANVLTF. The CDR3 nucleotides read TGTGCCAGTAGTATAGACGGGGGGCCTGGGGCCAACGTCCTGACTTTC.